This TCR beta chain was captured in a study of CD8 T cells in Susac syndrome. TCR beta sequencing covered blood CD8+ and CD4+ T cells. This clonotype was picked up a small number of times. The CDR3 is made up of 15 amino acids. The J segment lost 2 bases and the V segment lost 3 bases, leaving 0 bases of the junction unmatched. Germline CDR1 reads SGHTA; CDR2 reads FQGTGA. Random hexamers were used to reverse transcribe an amount of roughly 0.5 to 1 ug RNA. In TCRdb, the immunoSEQ multiplex PCR reads were re-called with MiXCR into one record per CDR3 protein. The table includes 200,000 to 250,000 distinct CDR3 sequences, roughly 92% detected once.

The source is a human donor with multiple sclerosis. Sequenced input: CD8+ T cells from PBMCs. This rearrangement joins TRBV7-3 to TRBJ2-7; 14 nucleotides align to TRBD2. The CDR3, as DNA: TGTGCCAGCAGCTTGGGACTAGCGGGGGCCTACGAGCAGTACTTC. Amino acid sequence: CASSLGLAGAYEQYF.